The rows below give T cell receptor beta chains drawn from one sample of a study of T cells in Graves' hyperthyroidism and ophthalmopathy. TCRdb re-analysed the multiplex PCR reads in MiXCR, keeping a single row per CDR3 protein. The data hold fewer than 400,000 distinct CDR3 sequences, with over 12% observed a single time. Sequencing was carried out using blood. These receptors were taken from a man aged 45 to 65 with Graves' ophthalmopathy. Each CDR3 is given with its conserved first and last residue. A D gene is named only where the DNA matches it firmly. Clone size is given for some rows only: seen once, a few or many times, or a class if the clone is expanded.

V gene	clone size	D gene	J gene	CDR3 DNA	CDR3 protein
TRBV24-1	NA	TRBD2	TRBJ2-3	TGTGCCACCAGTTTAGCGGGAGAGGAGGCAGATACGCAGTATTTT	CATSLAGEEADTQYF
TRBV7-2	few	NA	TRBJ2-1	TGTGCCAGCAGCTTCCTAGCAGAAGGGCTGTTCTTC	CASSFLAEGLFF
TRBV19	many	NA	TRBJ1-5	TGTGCCAGTAGCCGTCAGAGTAGCAATCAGCCCCAGCATTTT	CASSRQSSNQPQHF
TRBV14	NA	NA	TRBJ2-7	TGTGCCAGCAGCCAAGTTTTCTCGGGATCCGAGCAGTACTTC	CASSQVFSGSEQYF
TRBV27	many	NA	TRBJ1-1	TGTGCCAGCAGTTTCTCGAACAGGGAAGTGAACACTGAAGCTTTCTTT	CASSFSNREVNTEAFF
TRBV11-2	many	TRBD2	TRBJ2-7	TGTGCCAGCAGCTTAGTACCTAGCGGGGGCTCCTACGAGCAGTACTTC	CASSLVPSGGSYEQYF
TRBV12-3/TRBV12-4	many	TRBD2	TRBJ2-3	TGTGCCAGCAGAACTAGCGGGCTTAACACAAATACGCAGTATTTT	CASRTSGLNTNTQYF
TRBV13	many	NA	TRBJ1-4	TGTGCCAGCAGCTTAGTCCTCGGCTCGGGAGGTGAAAAACTGTTTTTT	CASSLVLGSGGEKLFF
TRBV20-1	many	TRBD2	TRBJ2-7	TGCAGTGCTAGAAGGACTAGCGGGAGCGACGAGCAGTACTTC	CSARRTSGSDEQYF
TRBV11-2	many	NA	TRBJ2-1	TGTGCCAGCAGCTTAGGGGACGAGAATGAGCAGTTCTTC	CASSLGDENEQFF
TRBV19	few	TRBD2	TRBJ2-3	TGTGCCAGTAGTATTCAAGGACTAGCGGGATTTGAGCAGTATTTT	CASSIQGLAGFEQYF
TRBV24-1	NA	TRBD1	TRBJ1-5	TGTGCCACCAGGGGGACAGGGGATAATCAGCCCCAGCATTTT	CATRGTGDNQPQHF
TRBV27	many	NA	TRBJ2-3	TGTGCCAGCAGAACTAGGCCAATCACAGATACGCAGTATTTT	CASRTRPITDTQYF
TRBV19	few	TRBD1	TRBJ1-1	TGTGCCAGTACCGTCGACAGGGACACTGAAGCTTTCTTT	CASTVDRDTEAFF
TRBV19	few	NA	TRBJ2-2	TGTGCCAGTAGTATAGATCAATCCCCGGCGGCGAGGGACACCGGGGAGCTGTTTTTT	CASSIDQSPAARDTGELFF
TRBV5-8	NA	NA	TRBJ2-3	TGTGCCAGCTCTACGGGGGTCACTAGCACAGATACGCAGTATTTT	CASSTGVTSTDTQYF
TRBV18	many	TRBD1	TRBJ1-1	TGTGCCAGCCGAGATTGGGACAGTACGGGCTATGAAGCTTTCTTT	CASRDWDSTGYEAFF